This T cell receptor beta chain was captured by sequencing in a study of control samples from healthy donors and cancer patients. Germline-derived CDR1 and CDR2 are SNHLY and FYNNEI. After removal of 4 bases from V and 3 bases from J, the junction contained 10 bases not matched to a gene. This CDR3 comprises 16 residues. Measured with immunoSEQ multiplex PCR; TCRdb has only the in-frame clones, and not every one. The profile shows roughly 130,000 clones, roughly 94% of them singletons. The V call is TRBV2, the J call TRBJ2-7; TRBD1 aligns across 9 bases. This TCR came from a man aged 55 to 70 with colorectal cancer. Sequenced input: PBMCs. CDR3 coding DNA: TGTGCCAGCAGTGGGTCTCGGACAGGGGCCTTCTACGAGCAGTACTTC. Translating it yields CASSGSRTGAFYEQYF.